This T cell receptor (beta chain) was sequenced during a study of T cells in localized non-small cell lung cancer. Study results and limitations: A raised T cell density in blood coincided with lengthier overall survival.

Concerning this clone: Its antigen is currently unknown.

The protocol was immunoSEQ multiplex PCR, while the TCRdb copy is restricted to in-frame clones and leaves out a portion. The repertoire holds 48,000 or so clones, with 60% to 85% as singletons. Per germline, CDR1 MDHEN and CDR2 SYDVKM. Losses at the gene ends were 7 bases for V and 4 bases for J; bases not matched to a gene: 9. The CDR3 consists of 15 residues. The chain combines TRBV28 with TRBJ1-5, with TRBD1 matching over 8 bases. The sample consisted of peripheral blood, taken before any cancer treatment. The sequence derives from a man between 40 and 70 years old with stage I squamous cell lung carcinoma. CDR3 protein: CASTTRTGPNQPQHF. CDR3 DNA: TGTGCCAGCACTACAAGGACAGGGCCTAATCAGCCCCAGCATTTT. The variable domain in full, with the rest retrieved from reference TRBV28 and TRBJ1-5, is DVKVTQSSRYLVKRTGEKVFLECVQDMDHENMFWYRQDPGLGLRLIYFSYDVKMKEKGDIPEGYSVSREKKERFSLILESASTNQTSMYLCASTTRTGPNQPQHFGDGTRLSIL.